A single sample gave rise to the 26 T cell receptor beta chains below, sequenced in a study of quantifying T cell responses using KT2 cells. Study details: Reverse transcription used primers in the TCR alpha and beta constant regions.

A single-stranded UMI oligo with SP2 sequence was ligated to cDNA 3' ends. An equimolar mix of RC1.1 and RC1.2 primed the beta chain across TRBC1 and TRBC2. TCRdb used MiXCR to reprocess the UMI-ligation and nested PCR reads, holding one entry per CDR3 protein. The top ten clones hold roughly 9% of a sample with more than 55,000 distinct CDR3 sequences, 12% of them seen once. Sequenced material: PBMCs spiked with cells of the T cell clone KT2. Every receptor here comes from a human donor.

The chain carries TRBV12-3 or TRBV12-4 and TRBJ2-3; D perhaps matches TRBD2 (6 bases). Trimming removed 8 bases from V and 0 bases from J, with 18 bases in between. CDR3 length: 16 residues. DNA of the CDR3: TGTGCCAGCGTTCACAACCCGGGACTGAGCACAGATACGCAGTATTTT. It specifies CASVHNPGLSTDTQYF.

This clonotype was recorded at least ten times. The chain uses TRBV10-3 and TRBJ1-1; tentative D call: TRBD1 (6 bases). Trimming took off 10 bases at V and 5 bases at J, with 17 bases between the two ends. The CDR3 consists of 13 residues. The germline gives CDR1 ENHRY, CDR2 SYGVKD. The CDR3 reads CATNPGAGTEAFF. The CDR3 DNA reads as TGTGCCACTAACCCAGGGGCTGGAACTGAAGCTTTCTTT.

In this sample, this clonotype turned up a few times. V usage is TRBV11-2 and J usage is TRBJ2-7; the match to TRBD2 covers 9 bases. The germline V gene encodes CDR1 SGHAT and CDR2 FQNNGV. J gave up 4 bases and V 7 bases, and 8 bases lay outside the gene matches. CDR3 size: 14 residues. The CDR3 region is CASTPGLASYEQYF. In nucleotides, the CDR3 is TGTGCCAGCACCCCGGGACTAGCTTCTTACGAGCAGTACTTC. Using reference TRBV11-2 and TRBJ2-7 for the parts outside the CDR3, the full variable domain is EAGVAQSPRYKIIEKRQSVAFWCNPISGHATLYWYQQILGQGPKLLIQFQNNGVVDDSQLPKDRFSAERLKGVDSTLKIQPAKLEDSAVYLCASTPGLASYEQYFGPGTRLTVT.

This clonotype was seen repeatedly, ten times or more. The chain recombines TRBV20-1 with TRBJ2-3, with a possible D match to TRBD2 (6 bases). The germline CDR1 and CDR2 sequences are DFQATT and SNEGSKA (reference sequence). With 1 base removed from V and 2 bases from J, the gap between germline ends came to 16 bases. CDR3 length: 16 amino acids. The CDR3 DNA follows: TGCAGTGCTAGAGGCGGGGCAGCTCTACACACAGATACGCAGTATTTT. Amino acids: CSARGGAALHTDTQYF.

This clonotype was counted many times. CDR3 DNA: TGTGCCAGCAGCTTAGACGGGGGCAGAGGGAACGAGCAGTACTTC. Its protein is CASSLDGGRGNEQYF. The J gene is TRBJ2-7, the V gene TRBV7-6; D assignment may be TRBD1 or TRBD2 (6 bases each). This CDR3 is 15 amino acids long. The germline V gene has CDR1 SGHVS and CDR2 FNYEAQ. The V end lost 1 base, the J end lost 5 bases, and 15 bases lay between the germline ends.

This sequence joins TRBV6-2 or TRBV6-3 and TRBJ1-2; tentatively, D is TRBD1 (5 bases). V lost 4 bases and J 4 bases, leaving 10 bases between the germline ends. Per germline, CDR1 MNHEY and CDR2 SVGEGT. The CDR3 runs to 13 residues. In DNA, the CDR3 is TGTGCCAGCAGTTCCGGGACCTTCTATGGCTACACCTTC. Its translation is CASSSGTFYGYTF.

The rearrangement links TRBV6-2 or TRBV6-3 to TRBJ2-1; 9 positions agree with TRBD2. Germline lookup yields CDR1 MNHEY and CDR2 SVGEGT. After removal of 2 bases from V and 9 bases from J, the junction contained 5 bases not matched to a gene. This CDR3 comprises 14 residues. The CDR3 loop reads CASSYASGVREQFF. The CDR3 DNA follows: TGTGCCAGCAGTTACGCTAGCGGGGTGCGTGAGCAGTTCTTC.

This clonotype occurred many times. This chain uses TRBV18 with TRBJ2-7; no reliable D call. Germline loops: CDR1 KGHSH, CDR2 LQKENI. Trimming left V 3 bases short and J 1 base short, with 7 bases between. This CDR3 has 13 residues. Here the CDR3 DNA reads TGTGCCAGCTCACCGGACCCGTCCTACGAGCAGTACTTC. Amino acid sequence: CASSPDPSYEQYF.

The chain carries TRBV25-1 and TRBJ2-2; 7 nucleotides agree with TRBD2. J lost 5 bases, V lost 0 bases, and 6 bases had no gene match. The CDR3 spans 16 residues. Germline CDR1 is MGHDK and CDR2 is SYGVNS. The chain's CDR3 is CASSEYAGRGTGELFF. The CDR3 DNA is TGTGCCAGCAGTGAATACGCGGGGAGGGGAACCGGGGAGCTGTTTTTT.

At least ten counts were recorded for this clonotype. This chain uses TRBV7-2 with TRBJ1-2, with D possibly being TRBD1 (6 bases). The CDR3 is made up of 12 amino acids. Trimming shortened V by 8 bases and J by 2 bases, and 9 bases separated the two germline ends. Germline lookup yields CDR1 SGHTA and CDR2 FQGNSA. The CDR3 nucleotides read TGTGCCAGCCAACAGGGAAACTATGGCTACACCTTC. As protein: CASQQGNYGYTF.

V and J are TRBV2 and TRBJ1-4; D not resolved. The germline V and J ends were trimmed by 6 bases and 3 bases, with 14 bases remaining between them. CDR1 SNHLY and CDR2 FYNNEI come from the germline V gene. The CDR3 has 15 residues. CDR3 sequence (DNA): TGTGCCAGCAGACAAGAAGCAGCAGCTAATGAAAAACTGTTTTTT. Encoded protein: CASRQEAAANEKLFF. Drawing the rest from reference TRBV2 and TRBJ1-4, the complete variable domain is EPEVTQTPSHQVTQMGQEVILRCVPISNHLYFYWYRQILGQKVEFLVSFYNNEISEKSEIFDDQFSVERPDGSNFTLKIRSTKLEDSAMYFCASRQEAAANEKLFFGSGTQLSVL.

Notes on this clonotype: A read error may explain this, as a much larger clone is one base away. CDR3 loop: CASRPRGRADTQYF. DNA for the CDR3: TGTGCCAGCAGACCGCGCGGGAGGGCAGATACGCAGTATTTT. V gene TRBV5-4 combines with J gene TRBJ2-3; 9 bases match TRBD2. Germline V gives CDR1 SGHNT, CDR2 YYREEE (reference sequence). This CDR3 is built from 14 residues. Trimming at V came to 5 bases and at J to 4 bases, leaving 5 bases not matched to a gene.

This clonotype was counted only a few times. The chain couples TRBV12-3 or TRBV12-4 to TRBJ1-6; D gene uncertain. The CDR3 covers 13 residues. Trimming took 1 base from V and 8 from J, leaving 6 bases between them. CDR3 DNA sequence: TGTGCCAGCAGTTTAGACAGAGATTCACCCCTCCACTTT. Amino acids: CASSLDRDSPLHF.

There are many counts of this clonotype. The gene calls are TRBV29-1 and TRBJ1-1; D not certain. The length of the CDR3 is 13 residues. Germline-derived CDR1 and CDR2 are SQVTM and ANQGSEA. Trimming took off 4 bases at V and 1 base at J, with 10 bases between the two ends. The CDR3 region is CSVAAVRNTEAFF. The CDR3 DNA reads as TGCAGCGTTGCGGCCGTCAGGAACACTGAAGCTTTCTTT.

In this sample, this clonotype turned up many times. CDR3 loop: CASSRGQGTDTQYF. DNA of the CDR3: TGTGCCAGCAGCAGAGGACAGGGCACAGATACGCAGTATTTT. The chain joins TRBV5-8 to TRBJ2-3, with 7 bases fitting TRBD1. Germline trimming cut 4 bases from V and 1 base from J; bases unmatched to any gene: 3. Germline values: CDR1 SGHTS, CDR2 YDEGEE. The CDR3 has 14 residues.

This chain uses TRBV12-3 or TRBV12-4 with TRBJ1-4; D remains ambiguous. Deletions cut 5 bases from V and 4 bases from J, with 5 bases between. The CDR3 runs to 12 residues. CDR3 sequence reads: CASSPYNEKLFF. CDR3 nucleotide sequence: TGTGCCAGCAGTCCCTATAATGAAAAACTGTTTTTT.

This clonotype was recorded a few times. V and J are TRBV6-5 and TRBJ1-5, with D maybe TRBD1 (6 bases). The germline V gene has CDR1 MNHEY and CDR2 SVGAGI. This CDR3 contains 14 residues. Trimming stripped 7 bases from V and 0 bases from J, with 10 bases between. The CDR3 DNA reads as TGTGCCAGCATGGGGGGGCTTAGCAATCAGCCCCAGCATTTT. Amino acid sequence: CASMGGLSNQPQHF.

The chain joins TRBV7-2 to TRBJ2-1, with a tentative D call TRBD2 (6 bases). The V end was cut by 1 base, the J end by 0 bases, with 7 bases between. Per germline, CDR1 SGHTA and CDR2 FQGNSA. The CDR3 contains 15 residues. The CDR3 loop is CASSLGRGSYNEQFF. Here the CDR3 DNA reads TGTGCCAGCAGCTTAGGGCGGGGCTCCTACAATGAGCAGTTCTTC.

J is TRBJ2-3 and V is TRBV10-3; 8 positions match TRBD2. J gave up 6 bases and V 3 bases, and 8 bases lay outside the gene matches. The CDR3 length is 15 residues. Germline CDR1 is ENHRY and CDR2 is SYGVKD. The CDR3 region has the DNA TGTGCCATCAGTGATGGAGGCGGGGGGATGGATACGCAGTATTTT. Amino acid sequence: CAISDGGGGMDTQYF.

This clonotype was observed a handful of times. The V gene is TRBV20-1, the J gene TRBJ1-2; D perhaps matches TRBD1 (5 bases). The CDR3 is 15 amino acids. Germline CDR1 and CDR2: DFQATT and SNEGSKA (reference sequence). V was shortened by 1 base and J by 6 bases, with 18 bases between the two germline ends. CDR3 in amino acids: CSARGDVGGGNGYTF. The CDR3 DNA sequence: TGCAGTGCTAGAGGGGACGTCGGGGGGGGGAATGGCTACACCTTC.

This clonotype showed up many times. V is TRBV5-1 and J is TRBJ1-1, with unresolved D. Germline-derived CDR1 and CDR2 are SGHRS and YFSETQ. The CDR3 runs 14 residues. The V and J ends lost 4 bases and 1 base respectively, with 11 bases between them. The CDR3, as DNA: TGCGCCAGCAGCCTTTTCGGCCCGAACACTGAAGCTTTCTTT. Its translation: CASSLFGPNTEAFF.

The chain joins TRBV19 to TRBJ1-3; D gene ambiguous. Trimming shortened V by 9 bases and J by 3 bases, and 18 bases separated the two germline ends. From germline, CDR1 is LNHDA and CDR2 SQIVND (reference sequence). The CDR3 has 15 amino acids. CDR3 residues: CASSIVPNDGNTIYF. The CDR3 DNA sequence: TGTGCCAGCTCGATAGTCCCGAACGATGGAAACACCATATATTTT.

This clonotype was counted a few times. The chain links TRBV6-1 to TRBJ2-7; D may be TRBD1 (6 bases). The CDR3 runs to 14 residues. V lost 2 bases and J 6 bases, leaving 14 bases between the germline ends. Germline lookup yields CDR1 MNHNS and CDR2 SASEGT. CDR3 protein: CASSELVGGREQYF. The DNA of the CDR3 is TGTGCCAGCAGTGAACTAGTAGGGGGTCGCGAGCAGTACTTC.

This clonotype has a count of ten or more. The V call is TRBV12-3 or TRBV12-4, the J call TRBJ2-7, with D unclear. The CDR3 extends over 14 amino acids. V was trimmed by 2 bases and J by 4 bases, leaving 12 bases between them. CDR3 loop: CASSLWEQQYEQYF. CDR3 coding DNA: TGTGCCAGCAGTTTATGGGAACAGCAGTACGAGCAGTACTTC.

There are many counts of this clonotype. J is TRBJ2-7 and V is TRBV12-3 or TRBV12-4; D is undetermined. The CDR3 covers 12 residues. Trimming removed 6 bases at V and 5 bases at J, with 11 bases between. The CDR3 protein is CASSPRRHEQYF. The CDR3 DNA sequence: TGTGCCAGCAGCCCCCGGCGGCACGAGCAGTACTTC.

This clonotype was seen a handful of times. V is TRBV3-1 and J is TRBJ2-5, with D unclear. The CDR3 extends over 14 amino acids. Germline values: CDR1 LGHDT, CDR2 YNNKEL (reference sequence). Trimming removed 3 bases from V and 1 base from J, with 9 bases in between. DNA of the CDR3: TGTGCCAGCAGCCAGCGTTCCACCCAAGAGACCCAGTACTTC. Protein: CASSQRSTQETQYF.